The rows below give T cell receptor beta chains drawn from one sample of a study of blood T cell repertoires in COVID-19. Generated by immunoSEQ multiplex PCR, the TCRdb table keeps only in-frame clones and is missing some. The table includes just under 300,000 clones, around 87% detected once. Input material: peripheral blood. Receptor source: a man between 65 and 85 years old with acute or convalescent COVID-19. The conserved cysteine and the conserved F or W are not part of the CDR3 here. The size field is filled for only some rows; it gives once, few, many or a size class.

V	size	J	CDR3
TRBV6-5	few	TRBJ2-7	ASSQRSAASYEQY
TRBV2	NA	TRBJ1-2	ASSDVGGLDYGYT
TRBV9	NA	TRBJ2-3	ASSVGISGGNTDTQY
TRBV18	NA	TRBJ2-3	ASSPSPTGSTDTQY
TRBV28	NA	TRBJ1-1	ASSQTGGTTEAF
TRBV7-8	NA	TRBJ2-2	ASSLGWTGVTGELF
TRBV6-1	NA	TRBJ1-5	ASSEARVQPQH
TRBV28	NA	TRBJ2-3	ASSPVRASTDTQY
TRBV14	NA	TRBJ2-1	ASSPLSSGEHNEQF
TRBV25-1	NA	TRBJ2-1	ASRKGEEQF
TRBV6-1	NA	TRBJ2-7	ASSENRGLEEQY
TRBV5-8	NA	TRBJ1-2	ASSHGTGHGGGYT
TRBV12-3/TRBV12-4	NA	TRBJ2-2	ASSLTGGELF
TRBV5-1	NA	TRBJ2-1	ASSLAGSPNNEQF
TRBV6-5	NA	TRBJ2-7	ASSYLPPGYDEQY
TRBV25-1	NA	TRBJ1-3	ASSEHDRFSGNTIY
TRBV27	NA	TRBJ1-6	ASSLKQYNSPLH
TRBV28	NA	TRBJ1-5	ASSEGGSTSLPQH
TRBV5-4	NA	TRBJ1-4	ASSLGGEKLF
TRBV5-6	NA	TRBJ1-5	ASSSTGTVYSNQPQH
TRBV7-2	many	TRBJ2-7	ASSLRDNYEQY
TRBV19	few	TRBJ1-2	ASSSGYGYT
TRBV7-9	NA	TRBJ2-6	ASSLRGSGGANVLT
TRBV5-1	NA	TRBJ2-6	ASSLAGSGANVLT
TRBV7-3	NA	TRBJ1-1	ASSLYQGYTEAF
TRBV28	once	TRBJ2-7	ASSFPTGGPRAGEQY
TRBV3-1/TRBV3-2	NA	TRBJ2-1	ASSQGTGGYNEQF
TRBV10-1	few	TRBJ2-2	ASSESGQGDTGELF
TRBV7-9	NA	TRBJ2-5	ASSLDGTGGQETQY
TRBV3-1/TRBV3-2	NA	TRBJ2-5	ASSRSSGTGETQY
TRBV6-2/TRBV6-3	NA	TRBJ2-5	ASSYSGGRSQETQY